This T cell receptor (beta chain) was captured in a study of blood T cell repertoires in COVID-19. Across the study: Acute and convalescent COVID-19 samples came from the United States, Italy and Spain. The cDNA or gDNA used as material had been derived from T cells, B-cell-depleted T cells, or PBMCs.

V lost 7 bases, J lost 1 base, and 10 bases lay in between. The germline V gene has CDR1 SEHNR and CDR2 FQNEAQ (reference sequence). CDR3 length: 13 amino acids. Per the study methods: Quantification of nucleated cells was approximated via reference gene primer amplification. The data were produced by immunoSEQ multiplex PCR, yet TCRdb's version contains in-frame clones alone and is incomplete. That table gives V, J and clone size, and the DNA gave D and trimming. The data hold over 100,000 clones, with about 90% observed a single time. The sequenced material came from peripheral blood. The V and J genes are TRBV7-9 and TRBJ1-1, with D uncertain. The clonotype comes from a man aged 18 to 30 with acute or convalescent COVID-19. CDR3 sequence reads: CASNLSGNTEAFF. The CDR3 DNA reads TGTGCCAGCAACCTATCAGGGAACACTGAAGCTTTCTTT.